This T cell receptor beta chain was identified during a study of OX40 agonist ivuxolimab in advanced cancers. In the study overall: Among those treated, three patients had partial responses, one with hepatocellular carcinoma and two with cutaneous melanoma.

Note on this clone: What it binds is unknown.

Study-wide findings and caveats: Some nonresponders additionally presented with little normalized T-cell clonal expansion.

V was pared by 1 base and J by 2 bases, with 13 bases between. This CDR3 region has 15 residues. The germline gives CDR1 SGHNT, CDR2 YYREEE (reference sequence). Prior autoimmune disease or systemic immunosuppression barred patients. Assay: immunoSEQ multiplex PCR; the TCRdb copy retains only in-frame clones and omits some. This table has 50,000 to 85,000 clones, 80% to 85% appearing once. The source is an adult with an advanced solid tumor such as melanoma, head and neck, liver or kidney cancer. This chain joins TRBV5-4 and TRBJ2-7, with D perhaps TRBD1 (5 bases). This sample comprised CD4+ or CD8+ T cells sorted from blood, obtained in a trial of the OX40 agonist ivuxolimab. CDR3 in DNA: TGTGCCAGCAGCTTGCGGCGAGACAGTCCCTACGAGCAGTACTTC. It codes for CASSLRRDSPYEQYF.